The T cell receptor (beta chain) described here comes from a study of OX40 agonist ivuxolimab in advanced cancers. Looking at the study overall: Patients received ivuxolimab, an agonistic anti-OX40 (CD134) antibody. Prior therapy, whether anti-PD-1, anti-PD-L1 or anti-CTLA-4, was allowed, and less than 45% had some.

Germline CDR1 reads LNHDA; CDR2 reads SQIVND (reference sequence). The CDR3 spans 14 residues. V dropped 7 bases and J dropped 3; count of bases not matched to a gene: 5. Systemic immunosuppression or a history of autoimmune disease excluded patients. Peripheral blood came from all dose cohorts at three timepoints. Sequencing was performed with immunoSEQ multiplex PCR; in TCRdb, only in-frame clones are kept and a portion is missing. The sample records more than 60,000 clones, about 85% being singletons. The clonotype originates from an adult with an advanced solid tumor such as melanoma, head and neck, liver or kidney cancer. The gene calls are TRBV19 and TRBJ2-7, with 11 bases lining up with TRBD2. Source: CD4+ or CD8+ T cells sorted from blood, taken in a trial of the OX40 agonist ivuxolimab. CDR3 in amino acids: CASKPSGGRYEQYF. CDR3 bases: TGTGCCAGTAAGCCTAGCGGGGGGCGCTACGAGCAGTACTTC.